The 11 T cell receptor beta chains given below trace back to one sample, sequenced in a study of blood T cells in healthy people across ages. The second PCR ran about 6 to 11 cycles with a sample-barcoded 5' primer and J-beta primers. TCRdb itself ran the 5' RACE reads through MiXCR, one entry per CDR3 protein. The data hold 1 million or so distinct CDR3 sequences, with over 35% observed a single time. The sequencing sample was made of blood. These receptors were taken from an older woman in good health.

The rearrangement joins TRBV20-1 to TRBJ2-3, with D maybe TRBD1 (6 bases). CDR3 length: 15 residues. CDR1 DFQATT and CDR2 SNEGSKA come from the germline V gene (reference sequence). The germline V and J ends were trimmed by 6 bases and 2 bases, with 18 bases remaining between them. In nucleotides, the CDR3 is TGCAGTGCCAGGGGCGGAGCGACCCACACAGATACGCAGTATTTT. It yields the protein CSARGGATHTDTQYF.

This clonotype turned up a few times. The CDR3: CASSHPAEQYF. CDR3 DNA sequence: TGTGCCAGCAGTCACCCCGCGGAGCAGTACTTC. This chain links TRBV28 with TRBJ2-7; D is unclear. The CDR3 sequence is 11 residues long. The germline V and J ends were trimmed by 5 bases and 7 bases, with 9 bases remaining between them. Looked up from germline, CDR1 is MDHEN and CDR2 is SYDVKM.

The J gene is TRBJ2-1, the V gene TRBV5-1, with 10 bases aligning to TRBD2. CDR1 is SGHRS and CDR2 is YFSETQ in the germline V gene. There are 18 residues in the CDR3. The V gene end was trimmed by 0 bases and the J gene end by 0 bases; junction bases not matched to a gene: 6. The CDR3 DNA sequence: TGCGCCAGCAGCTTGGTTAGCGGGGGGATTAGCTCCTACAATGAGCAGTTCTTC. Translation: CASSLVSGGISSYNEQFF. Drawing the rest from reference TRBV5-1 and TRBJ2-1, the complete variable domain is KAGVTQTPRYLIKTRGQQVTLSCSPISGHRSVSWYQQTPGQGLQFLFEYFSETQRNKGNFPGRFSGRQFSNSRSEMNVSTLELGDSALYLCASSLVSGGISSYNEQFFGPGTRLTVL.

V usage is TRBV12-3 or TRBV12-4 and J usage is TRBJ2-3; 9 bases fit TRBD1. The CDR3 loop spans 16 amino acids. J lost 2 bases, V lost 5 bases, and 8 bases had no gene match. The CDR3 coding sequence is TGTGCCAGCAGTCTCGGGACAGGGCCTACCACAGATACGCAGTATTTT. Translating gives CASSLGTGPTTDTQYF.

The V gene is TRBV20-1, the J gene TRBJ1-2, with D perhaps TRBD1 (5 bases). The CDR3 consists of 15 residues. V was shortened by 3 bases and J by 2 bases, with 16 bases between the two germline ends. The germline V gene has CDR1 DFQATT and CDR2 SNEGSKA (reference sequence). The CDR3 loop is CSASVGGWGNYGYTF. The CDR3 bases are TGCAGTGCTAGTGTTGGTGGGTGGGGGAACTATGGCTACACCTTC.

This clonotype was picked up many times. V gene TRBV7-2 combines with J gene TRBJ2-6; D possibly corresponds to TRBD2 (5 bases). The germline gives CDR1 SGHTA, CDR2 FQGNSA. V gave up 1 base and J gave up 2 bases, with 6 bases separating them. This CDR3 has 15 amino acids. The CDR3 reads CASSLVATGANVLTF. The CDR3 coding sequence is TGTGCCAGCAGCTTAGTAGCGACTGGGGCCAACGTCCTGACTTTC.

This clonotype showed up just a few times. V gene TRBV27 combines with J gene TRBJ2-5, with D perhaps being TRBD1 or TRBD2 (5 bases each). This CDR3 region has 14 residues. Trimming removed 4 bases from V and 4 bases from J, with 13 bases in between. Germline CDR1 reads MNHEY; CDR2 reads SMNVEV (reference sequence). The CDR3 reads CASSSWDPGETQYF. CDR3 in DNA: TGTGCCAGCAGTTCTTGGGACCCAGGAGAGACCCAGTACTTC.

The chain joins TRBV12-3 or TRBV12-4 to TRBJ2-5, with 8 bases that match TRBD1. Trimming cost V 5 bases and J 4 bases; bases outside gene matches: 9. This CDR3 comprises 15 residues. This CDR3 reads CASSVGQGGGETQYF. The CDR3 DNA is TGTGCCAGCAGTGTAGGACAGGGAGGTGGAGAGACCCAGTACTTC.

The genes are TRBV10-3 and TRBJ2-7, with D maybe TRBD2 (6 bases). Germline lookup yields CDR1 ENHRY and CDR2 SYGVKD. This CDR3 region has 14 residues. The V and J ends lost 11 bases and 3 bases respectively, with 20 bases between them. The CDR3 protein is CAVLEGEGNYEQYF. The CDR3 DNA reads as TGTGCCGTCCTGGAGGGAGAAGGGAACTACGAGCAGTACTTC.

V is TRBV5-1 and J is TRBJ2-3; D gene unclear. Trimming removed 5 bases at V and 2 bases at J, with 12 bases between. CDR1 and CDR2 (germline): SGHRS, YFSETQ. This CDR3 region has 14 residues. The CDR3 loop is CASRPVPATDTQYF. CDR3 nucleotide sequence: TGCGCCAGCAGACCCGTGCCGGCCACAGATACGCAGTATTTT.

This sequence joins TRBV9 and TRBJ2-1; TRBD2 might be the D (6 bases). CDR1 is SGDLS, CDR2 YYNGEE, per germline. Trimming removed 3 bases from V and 8 bases from J, with 18 bases in between. This CDR3 contains 15 residues. CDR3 in amino acids: CASSGGNGAGYEQFF. CDR3 coding DNA: TGTGCCAGCAGCGGAGGTAACGGGGCGGGGTATGAGCAGTTCTTC. The complete variable domain, with remaining parts taken from reference TRBV9 and TRBJ2-1, reads DSGVTQTPKHLITATGQRVTLRCSPRSGDLSVYWYQQSLDQGLQFLIQYYNGEERAKGNILERFSAQQFPDLHSELNLSSLELGDSALYFCASSGGNGAGYEQFFGPGTRLTVL.